The sequence of this T cell receptor beta chain was determined in a study of OX40 agonist ivuxolimab in advanced cancers. In terms of the full investigation: Ivuxolimab, which targeted the costimulatory receptor OX40 (CD134), was an agonistic, fully human IgG2 monoclonal antibody. Intravenous ivuxolimab was administered to patients every 2 weeks at six dose levels: 0.01, 0.1, 0.3, 1.5, 3 and 10 mg/kg. Among the 50 to 55 dose-escalation patients, some 20 had hepatocellular carcinoma, approximately 15 melanoma, 9 renal cell carcinoma and 9 head and neck cancer. In the dose-escalation cohort, 70% to 85% of patients were male, and the mean age was around 60 years, with a range of about 23 to 85. Prior anti-PD-1, anti-PD-L1 or anti-CTLA-4 therapy was permitted, and about two fifths of dose-escalation patients had received checkpoint inhibitors. Partial responses occurred in three dose-escalation patients: two with cutaneous melanoma and one with hepatocellular carcinoma. The point of sequencing TCRbeta in the periphery was to test whether ivuxolimab changed TCR sequence diversity and drove clonal T-cell expansion. The paper reports the monotherapy dose-escalation portion (N of about 47 patients) of the phase I ivuxolimab trial.

Remarks on this clone: Its antigen specificity is not known. No qualities accompany the bases; no much larger clone lies one base away.

From V the trimming removes 8 bases and from J it removes 0 bases, while the gene matches leave 7 bases of the junction unaccounted for. CDR1 is given as SGHRS and CDR2 as YFSETQ, both from the germline V gene. The CDR3 spans 14 residues, from the cysteine through the phenylalanine. Of all the DNA, just the CDR3 is kept, 42 bases in frame from base 1. The trial excluded patients who had a history of autoimmune disease or who were on systemic immunosuppression. Peripheral blood for TCR sequencing was collected from all dose cohorts at baseline, on cycle 4 day 1, and on cycle 7 day 1. The samples were taken from a phase I, first-in-human, multicenter, open-label dose-escalation trial of ivuxolimab. Adults with locally advanced or metastatic melanoma, renal cell, hepatocellular, or head and neck squamous cell carcinoma were enrolled in the trial. CD4+ and CD8+ T cells were sorted separately from peripheral blood before TCR sequencing.

Overall study results and their limits: After ivuxolimab, more expanded clones were found on average in CD8+ T cells than in CD4+ T cells. The antigen specificity of the peripheral T cells that underwent clonal expansion was not determined. In the 0.1-3.0 mg/kg groups, partial responders were among the patients with the lowest normalized peripheral clonal expansion, particularly in CD8+ T cells. Low levels of normalized T-cell clonal expansion were also seen in some nonresponding patients. Clonal expansion of both CD4+ and CD8+ blood T cells was observed from baseline to week 6 at doses 0.1 to 3.0 mg/kg.

For sequencing of the TCRbeta CDR3 region, genomic DNA was extracted from the sorted cells. The immunoSEQ Assay was used to sequence the TCRbeta CDR3 regions. Held by TCRdb, this immuneACCESS table contains in-frame sequences only and omits some clones. Under half of the omission traces to an unresolved V gene where checked; the cause of the rest is unknown. The sample profile shows approximately 79,000 clones; 85% to 90% of them were found once. The top ten constitute over 0.75% of the sample. The sequencing used CD4+ or CD8+ T cells sorted from blood, collected in a trial of the OX40 agonist ivuxolimab. The clonotype comes from an adult with an advanced solid tumor such as melanoma, head and neck, liver or kidney cancer. The chain links TRBV5-1 with TRBJ2-7; 8 bases in the junction line up with TRBD1. The CDR3 here reads CASKGQVSSYEQYF. Read as DNA, the sequence is TGCGCCAGTAAGGGACAGGTGAGCTCCTACGAGCAGTACTTC.